Listed below are T cell receptor beta chains from one sample, sequenced in a study of blood T cell repertoires in COVID-19. Sequenced by immunoSEQ multiplex PCR; TCRdb stores in-frame clones only, minus some. Counted here are about 130,000 clones, around 88% occurring once; the ten biggest clones make up roughly 4%. The source material was peripheral blood. The receptors come from a man aged 55-75 years with COVID-19, enrolled during active disease. Each CDR3 is given with its conserved first and last residue. D genes are given only for firm matches. A row's size may be missing; if present it is once, few, many or a size class.

V gene: TRBV2; D gene: TRBD1; clone size: -; CDR3 length: 16; J gene: TRBJ1-4; CDR3 DNA: TGTGCCAGCATGGTGGGTCTCGGGACAGGGGTTGAAAAACTGTTTTTT; CDR3 protein: CASMVGLGTGVEKLFF
V gene: TRBV18; D gene: TRBD2; clone size: -; CDR3 length: 16; J gene: TRBJ2-1; CDR3 DNA: TGTGCCAGCTCACCACTCGGCGGACTAGGGGCAATAGAGCAGTTCTTC; CDR3 protein: CASSPLGGLGAIEQFF
V gene: TRBV6-5; D gene: -; clone size: -; CDR3 length: 13; J gene: TRBJ1-2; CDR3 DNA: TGTGCCAGCAGTTACTCAGCGACAGGTGGCTACACCTTC; CDR3 protein: CASSYSATGGYTF
V gene: TRBV4-2; D gene: -; clone size: once; CDR3 length: 13; J gene: TRBJ1-1; CDR3 DNA: TGTGCCAGCAGCCAAGATGTTCCAAGTACAACTTTCTTT; CDR3 protein: CASSQDVPSTTFF
V gene: TRBV5-5; D gene: TRBD2; clone size: -; CDR3 length: 16; J gene: TRBJ2-3; CDR3 DNA: TGTGCCAGCAGCCCTCACCCGGCGGGAGCCACAGATACGCAGTATTTT; CDR3 protein: CASSPHPAGATDTQYF
V gene: TRBV6-1; D gene: TRBD1; clone size: few; CDR3 length: 15; J gene: TRBJ1-4; CDR3 DNA: TGTGCCAGCAGTGAAATCAGGACAGGGGGCTTTGTTCAGTTTTTT; CDR3 protein: CASSEIRTGGFVQFF
V gene: TRBV2; D gene: TRBD1; clone size: -; CDR3 length: 15; J gene: TRBJ2-3; CDR3 DNA: TGTGCCAGCACCGACAGGGGGCTCGGCACAGATACGCAGTATTTT; CDR3 protein: CASTDRGLGTDTQYF
V gene: TRBV27; D gene: -; clone size: -; CDR3 length: 16; J gene: TRBJ1-2; CDR3 DNA: TGTGCCAGCAGTTTATCGGGGGGGGAAGCTAACTATGGCTACACCTTC; CDR3 protein: CASSLSGGEANYGYTF
V gene: TRBV5-1; D gene: -; clone size: -; CDR3 length: 15; J gene: TRBJ1-4; CDR3 DNA: TGCGCCAGCAGACGAACAGGAACAACTAATGAAAAACTGTTTTTT; CDR3 protein: CASRRTGTTNEKLFF
V gene: TRBV18; D gene: -; clone size: -; CDR3 length: 11; J gene: TRBJ1-1; CDR3 DNA: TGTGCCAGCTCTGAGGGAGATGAAGCTTTCTTT; CDR3 protein: CASSEGDEAFF
V gene: TRBV9; D gene: TRBD2; clone size: once; CDR3 length: 16; J gene: TRBJ2-5; CDR3 DNA: TGTGCCAGCAGCGTAGCTTCGGGGGGGCGACAAGAGACCCAGTACTTC; CDR3 protein: CASSVASGGRQETQYF
V gene: TRBV7-9; D gene: TRBD1; clone size: -; CDR3 length: 15; J gene: TRBJ2-7; CDR3 DNA: TGTGCCAGCAGCTTAGCAGGGACAGGGTCCTACGAGCAGTACTTC; CDR3 protein: CASSLAGTGSYEQYF
V gene: TRBV28; D gene: -; clone size: -; CDR3 length: 16; J gene: TRBJ2-5; CDR3 DNA: TGTGCCAGCAGTTTAAGCACCGGGGCCCGGGGGGAGACCCAGTACTTC; CDR3 protein: CASSLSTGARGETQYF
V gene: TRBV4-2; D gene: -; clone size: -; CDR3 length: 14; J gene: TRBJ2-7; CDR3 DNA: TGTGCCAGCAGCCGAGAGACTAAATCCTACGAGCAGTACTTC; CDR3 protein: CASSRETKSYEQYF
V gene: TRBV5-4; D gene: TRBD1; clone size: -; CDR3 length: 16; J gene: TRBJ1-6; CDR3 DNA: TGTGCCAGCAGCGTGGAGAGGGGGCAGGGGAATTCACCCCTCCACTTT; CDR3 protein: CASSVERGQGNSPLHF
V gene: TRBV11-3; D gene: TRBD1; clone size: few; CDR3 length: 14; J gene: TRBJ2-2; CDR3 DNA: TGTGCCAGCAGCCGGGACAGGGTTTCCGGGGAGCTGTTTTTT; CDR3 protein: CASSRDRVSGELFF
V gene: TRBV7-2; D gene: -; clone size: -; CDR3 length: 14; J gene: TRBJ1-1; CDR3 DNA: TGTGCCAGCAGCTTAGCTGGGCTGAACACTGAAGCTTTCTTT; CDR3 protein: CASSLAGLNTEAFF
V gene: TRBV18; D gene: TRBD1; clone size: -; CDR3 length: 14; J gene: TRBJ2-1; CDR3 DNA: TGTGCCAGCTCACCGGGACAGGGGATGTATGAGCAGTTCTTC; CDR3 protein: CASSPGQGMYEQFF
V gene: TRBV12-3/TRBV12-4; D gene: -; clone size: -; CDR3 length: 12; J gene: TRBJ1-4; CDR3 DNA: TGTGCCAGCAGTCGAGGGGGAGTAAAACTGTTTTTT; CDR3 protein: CASSRGGVKLFF
V gene: TRBV18; D gene: -; clone size: -; CDR3 length: 14; J gene: TRBJ2-5; CDR3 DNA: TGTGCCAGCTCACCCTGGGCGGACATCCAGACCCAGTACTTC; CDR3 protein: CASSPWADIQTQYF
V gene: TRBV5-1; D gene: -; clone size: -; CDR3 length: 14; J gene: TRBJ1-3; CDR3 DNA: TGCGCCAGCAGTGTGGGGGCGTCTGGAAACACCATATATTTT; CDR3 protein: CASSVGASGNTIYF
V gene: TRBV5-4; D gene: TRBD1; clone size: -; CDR3 length: 14; J gene: TRBJ1-5; CDR3 DNA: TGTGCCAGCAGTAGGGCAGGGGGAATGCAGCCCCAGCATTTT; CDR3 protein: CASSRAGGMQPQHF
V gene: TRBV5-6; D gene: TRBD1; clone size: once; CDR3 length: 16; J gene: TRBJ2-1; CDR3 DNA: TGTGCCAGCAGCCCTGGACAGGGATCGCCTTTTCGGGAGCAGTTCTTC; CDR3 protein: CASSPGQGSPFREQFF
V gene: TRBV19; D gene: TRBD1; clone size: -; CDR3 length: 15; J gene: TRBJ2-7; CDR3 DNA: TGTGCCAGTAGTATTGCAGGGGGCAGCAGGTACGAGCAGTACTTC; CDR3 protein: CASSIAGGSRYEQYF
V gene: TRBV19; D gene: -; clone size: -; CDR3 length: 14; J gene: TRBJ1-5; CDR3 DNA: TGTGCCAGTAGCTTCCGGGAGCACAATCAGCCCCAGCATTTT; CDR3 protein: CASSFREHNQPQHF
V gene: TRBV18; D gene: TRBD2; clone size: -; CDR3 length: 16; J gene: TRBJ2-2; CDR3 DNA: TGTGCCAGCTCACCGCGGGGGGAAGGGAACACCGGGGAGCTGTTTTTT; CDR3 protein: CASSPRGEGNTGELFF
V gene: TRBV2; D gene: -; clone size: -; CDR3 length: 15; J gene: TRBJ1-4; CDR3 DNA: TGTGCCAGCAAATTATCGGGGGGAAGAACTGAAAAACTGTTTTTT; CDR3 protein: CASKLSGGRTEKLFF
V gene: TRBV9; D gene: TRBD2; clone size: -; CDR3 length: 17; J gene: TRBJ2-5; CDR3 DNA: TGTGCCAGCAGCGGGAGTTCTAGCGGGGGGCACCAAGAGACCCAGTACTTC; CDR3 protein: CASSGSSSGGHQETQYF
V gene: TRBV7-9; D gene: -; clone size: -; CDR3 length: 16; J gene: TRBJ2-3; CDR3 DNA: TGTGCCAGCAGCTTGGAGTGGGGGCAGATTTCGGATACGCAGTATTTT; CDR3 protein: CASSLEWGQISDTQYF
V gene: TRBV5-4; D gene: -; clone size: -; CDR3 length: 16; J gene: TRBJ2-6; CDR3 DNA: TGTGCCAGCAGCCTGGGAGTCATCTCTGGGGCCAACGTCCTGACTTTC; CDR3 protein: CASSLGVISGANVLTF
V gene: TRBV3-1/TRBV3-2; D gene: TRBD2; clone size: once; CDR3 length: 19; J gene: TRBJ2-5; CDR3 DNA: TGTGCCAGCAGCCAAGACCCGACCTGGACTAGCGGGGTCGGGGAGACCCAGTACTTC; CDR3 protein: CASSQDPTWTSGVGETQYF
V gene: TRBV4-2; D gene: -; clone size: -; CDR3 length: 16; J gene: TRBJ2-2; CDR3 DNA: TGTGCCAGCAGCCGGCAGGTACCAGCGAACACCGGGGAGCTGTTTTTT; CDR3 protein: CASSRQVPANTGELFF